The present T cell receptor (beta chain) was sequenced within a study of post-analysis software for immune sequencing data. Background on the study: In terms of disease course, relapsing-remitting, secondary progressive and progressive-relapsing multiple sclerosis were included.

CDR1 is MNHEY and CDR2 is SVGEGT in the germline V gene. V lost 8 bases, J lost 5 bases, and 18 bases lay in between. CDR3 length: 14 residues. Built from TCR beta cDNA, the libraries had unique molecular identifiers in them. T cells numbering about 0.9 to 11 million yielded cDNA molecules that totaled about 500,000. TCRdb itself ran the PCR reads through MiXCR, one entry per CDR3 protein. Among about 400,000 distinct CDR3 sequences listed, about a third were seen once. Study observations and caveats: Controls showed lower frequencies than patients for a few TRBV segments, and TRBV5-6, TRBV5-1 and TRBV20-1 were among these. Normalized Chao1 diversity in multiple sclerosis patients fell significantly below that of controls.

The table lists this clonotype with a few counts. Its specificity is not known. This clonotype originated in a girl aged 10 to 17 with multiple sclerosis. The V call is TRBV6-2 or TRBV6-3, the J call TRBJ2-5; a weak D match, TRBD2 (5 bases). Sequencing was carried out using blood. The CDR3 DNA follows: TGTGCCAGCTGCATAATGACGGGCGGGGAGACCCAGTACTTC. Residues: CASCIMTGGETQYF.